This T cell receptor beta chain was profiled in a study of vaccination effects on CD4 cells after COVID-19. Some clones are missing from TCRdb's copy, which holds only in-frame ones; the method was immunoSEQ multiplex PCR. Of tens of thousands of clones listed, about 70% are singletons. Peptide-pool stimulation followed by sequencing identified expanded antigen-specific CD4+ clonotypes in the ViraFEST assay. The culture ran for approximately 10 days, and then CD4+ T cells were isolated. This clone was observed a few times. Its antigen remains unknown. This sample comprised CD4+ T cells from PBMCs cultured with HCoV-229E spike peptides, obtained before COVID-19 vaccination. The receptor was derived from a human donor who received a COVID-19 vaccine.

The CDR3 sequence: CASSYSLASNQPQHF. CDR3 DNA sequence: TGTGCCAGCAGTTACTCCCTCGCAAGCAATCAGCCCCAGCATTTT. V usage is TRBV6-5 and J usage is TRBJ1-5; D gene unclear. The V gene's germline CDR1 is MNHEY and CDR2 SVGAGI. The CDR3 contains 15 residues. The V and J ends lost 0 bases and 1 base respectively, with 7 bases between them.